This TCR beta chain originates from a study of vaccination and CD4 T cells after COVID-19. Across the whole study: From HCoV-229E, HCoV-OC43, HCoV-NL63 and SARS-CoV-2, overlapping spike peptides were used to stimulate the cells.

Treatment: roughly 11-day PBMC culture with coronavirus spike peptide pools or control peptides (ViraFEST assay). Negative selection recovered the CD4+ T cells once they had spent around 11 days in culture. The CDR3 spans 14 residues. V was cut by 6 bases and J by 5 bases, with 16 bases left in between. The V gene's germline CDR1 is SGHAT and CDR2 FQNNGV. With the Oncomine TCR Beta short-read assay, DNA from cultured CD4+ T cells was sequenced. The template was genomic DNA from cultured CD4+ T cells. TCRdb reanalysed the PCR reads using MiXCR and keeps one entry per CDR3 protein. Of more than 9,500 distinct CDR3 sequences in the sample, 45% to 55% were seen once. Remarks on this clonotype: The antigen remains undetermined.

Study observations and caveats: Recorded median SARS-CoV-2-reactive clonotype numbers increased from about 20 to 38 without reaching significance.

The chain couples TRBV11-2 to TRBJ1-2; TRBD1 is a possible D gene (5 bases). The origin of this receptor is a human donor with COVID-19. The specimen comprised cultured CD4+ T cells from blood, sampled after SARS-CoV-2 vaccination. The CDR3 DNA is TGTGCCAGCAGACCCGGGGCCCCCAGTTATGGCTACACCTTC. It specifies CASRPGAPSYGYTF. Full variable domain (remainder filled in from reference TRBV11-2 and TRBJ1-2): EAGVAQSPRYKIIEKRQSVAFWCNPISGHATLYWYQQILGQGPKLLIQFQNNGVVDDSQLPKDRFSAERLKGVDSTLKIQPAKLEDSAVYLCASRPGAPSYGYTFGSGTRLTVV.